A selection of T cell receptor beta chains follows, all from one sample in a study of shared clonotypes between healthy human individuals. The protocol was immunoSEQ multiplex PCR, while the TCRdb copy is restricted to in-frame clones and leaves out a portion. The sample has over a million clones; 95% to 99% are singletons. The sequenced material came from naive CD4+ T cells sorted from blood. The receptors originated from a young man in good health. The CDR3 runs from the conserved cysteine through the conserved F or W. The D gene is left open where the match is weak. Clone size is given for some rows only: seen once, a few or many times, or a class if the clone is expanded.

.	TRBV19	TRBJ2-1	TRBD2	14	TGTGCCAGTAGCCGGACACGGGGGGTGAATGAGCAGTTCTTC	CASSRTRGVNEQFF
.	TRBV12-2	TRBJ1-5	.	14	TGTGCAAGTCGCTCCCGACAAACTCGTCAGCCCCAGCATTTT	CASRSRQTRQPQHF
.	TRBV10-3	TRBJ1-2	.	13	TGTGCCATATCGGCAGGGGAGCGCTATGGCTACACCTTC	CAISAGERYGYTF
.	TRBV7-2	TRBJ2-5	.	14	TGTGCCAGCAGCTGGGGACACCCTCAAGAGACCCAGTACTTC	CASSWGHPQETQYF
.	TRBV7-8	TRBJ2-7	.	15	TGTGCCAGCAGCTTAGGGGGGCTAGCGCTGTACGAGCAGTACTTC	CASSLGGLALYEQYF
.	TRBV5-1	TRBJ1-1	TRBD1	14	TGCGCCAGCAGCTCCTGGACAGGGCGGACTGAAGCTTTCTTT	CASSSWTGRTEAFF
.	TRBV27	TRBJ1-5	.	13	TGTGCCAACCCCCCCAGCCGGATTCAGCCCCAGCATTTT	CANPPSRIQPQHF
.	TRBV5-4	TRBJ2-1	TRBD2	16	TGTGCCAGCAGCACGGGACTAGCGGGGTCCTACAATGAGCAGTTCTTC	CASSTGLAGSYNEQFF
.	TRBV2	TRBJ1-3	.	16	TGTGCCAGCAGTGAGTCAGGTCAAGACTCTGGAAACACCATATATTTT	CASSESGQDSGNTIYF
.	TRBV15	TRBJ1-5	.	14	TGTGCCACCAGCAGAGTTAAGGAATCAGAGCCCCAGCATTTT	CATSRVKESEPQHF
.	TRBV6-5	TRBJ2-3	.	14	TGTGCCAGCAGTTTGACGGATATCACAGATACGCAGTATTTT	CASSLTDITDTQYF
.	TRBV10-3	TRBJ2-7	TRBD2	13	TGTGCCACCGCGACTAGCGGGTTCTACGAGCAGTACTTC	CATATSGFYEQYF
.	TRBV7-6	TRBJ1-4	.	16	TGTGCCAGCAGCTTAGAGGGGGGGTTGTCTAATGAAAAACTGTTTTTT	CASSLEGGLSNEKLFF
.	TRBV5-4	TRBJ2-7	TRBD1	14	TGTGCCAGCAGCTTGAGACAGGGGAACAGCGAGCAGTACTTC	CASSLRQGNSEQYF
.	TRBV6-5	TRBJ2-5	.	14	TGTGCCAGCAGATACTCGCTAGTACAGGAGACCCAGTACTTC	CASRYSLVQETQYF
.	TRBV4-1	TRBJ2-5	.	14	TGCGCCAGCAGGTTAGATCCGGGGCGGGGGACCCAGTACTTC	CASRLDPGRGTQYF
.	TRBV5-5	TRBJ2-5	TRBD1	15	TGTGCCAGCAGCTCACCGGGACAGGGGGCTGAGACCCAGTACTTC	CASSSPGQGAETQYF
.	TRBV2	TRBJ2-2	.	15	TGTGCCAGCAGTGCCAACGATCGAACGATCGGGGAGCTGTTTTTT	CASSANDRTIGELFF
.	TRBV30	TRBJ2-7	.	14	TGTGCCTGGAGCGCCGGGACCCTTAACTACGAGCAGTACTTC	CAWSAGTLNYEQYF
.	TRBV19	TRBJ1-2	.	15	TGTGCCAGTAGTATAGTAGGCCCACGAAGCTATGGCTACACCTTC	CASSIVGPRSYGYTF
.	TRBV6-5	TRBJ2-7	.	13	TGTGCCAGCAGTTACGGGACTTCCTACGAGCAGTACTTC	CASSYGTSYEQYF
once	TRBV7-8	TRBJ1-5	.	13	TGTGCCAGCAGCTTACACGAAAATCAGCCCCAGCATTTT	CASSLHENQPQHF
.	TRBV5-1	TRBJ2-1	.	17	TGCGCCAGCAGCTTGGCCCCTGGGACAACGGGGTACAATGAGCAGTTCTTC	CASSLAPGTTGYNEQFF
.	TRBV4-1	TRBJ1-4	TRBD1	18	TGCGCCAGCAGCCAAGAGGGAGGCTCACAGGGGGCGCGTGAAAAACTGTTTTTT	CASSQEGGSQGAREKLFF
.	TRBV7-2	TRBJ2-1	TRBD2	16	TGTGCCAGCAACCCTAGAGCGGGAAAAAGTTCAGGGGAGCAGTTCTTC	CASNPRAGKSSGEQFF
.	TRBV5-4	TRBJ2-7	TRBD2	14	TGTGCCAGCAGCTTGGGTAGCGGGAGGTACGAGCAGTACTTC	CASSLGSGRYEQYF
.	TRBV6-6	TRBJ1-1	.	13	TGTGCCAGCAGTTACAGCGAAGTAAGTGAAGCTTTCTTT	CASSYSEVSEAFF
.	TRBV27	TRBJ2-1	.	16	TGTGCCAGCAGTTTAAGAGGCGGGGCTGGGCACAATGAGCAGTTCTTC	CASSLRGGAGHNEQFF
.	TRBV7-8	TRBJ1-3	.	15	TGTGCCAGCAGCTTGGACGATGGCTCTGGAAACACCATATATTTT	CASSLDDGSGNTIYF
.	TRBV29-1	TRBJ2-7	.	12	TGCAGCGTTGAAGCTGCGAACTACGAGCAGTACTTC	CSVEAANYEQYF
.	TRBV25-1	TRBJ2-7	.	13	TGTGCCAGCAAACCCGATATGGGGGGCGAGCAGTACTTC	CASKPDMGGEQYF
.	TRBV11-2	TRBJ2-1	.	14	TGTGCCAGCAGCTCCGGGACGGGCTACAATGAGCAGTTCTTC	CASSSGTGYNEQFF
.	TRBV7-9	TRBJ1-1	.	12	TGTGCCAGCAGCTTACCTAGTTCTGAAGCTTTCTTT	CASSLPSSEAFF
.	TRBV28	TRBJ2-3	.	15	TGTGCCAGCAGTGGCGGGACCTCTAGCACAGATACGCAGTATTTT	CASSGGTSSTDTQYF
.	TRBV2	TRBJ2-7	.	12	TGTGCCAGCACCAGATTTGCCTACGAGCAGTACTTC	CASTRFAYEQYF
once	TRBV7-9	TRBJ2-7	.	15	TGTGCCAGCAGCTTAGCTAGAACAGGCTCCTACGAGCAGTACTTC	CASSLARTGSYEQYF
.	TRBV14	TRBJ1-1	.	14	TGTGCCAGCAGCCAAGTAGGTTCGAACACTGAAGCTTTCTTT	CASSQVGSNTEAFF
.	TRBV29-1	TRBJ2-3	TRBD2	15	TGCAGCGTTGACGGGCTTCTAGCGGGAGCAGATACGCAGTATTTT	CSVDGLLAGADTQYF